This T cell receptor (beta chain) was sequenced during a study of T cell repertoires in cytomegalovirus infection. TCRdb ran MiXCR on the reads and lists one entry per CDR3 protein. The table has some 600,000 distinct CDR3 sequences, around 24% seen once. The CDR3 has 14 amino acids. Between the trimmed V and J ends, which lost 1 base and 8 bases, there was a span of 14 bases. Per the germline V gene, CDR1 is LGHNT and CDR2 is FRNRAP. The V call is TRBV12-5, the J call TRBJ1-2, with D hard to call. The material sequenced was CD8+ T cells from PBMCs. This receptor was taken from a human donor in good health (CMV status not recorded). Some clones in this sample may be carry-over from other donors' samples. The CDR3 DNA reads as TGTGCTAGTGGTTTGGGAAAGATGTCGGACGGCTACACCTTC. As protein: CASGLGKMSDGYTF. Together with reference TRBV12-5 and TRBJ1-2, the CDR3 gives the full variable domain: DARVTQTPRHKVTEMGQEVTMRCQPILGHNTVFWYRQTMMQGLELLAYFRNRAPLDDSGMPKDRFSAEMPDATLATLKIQPSEPRDSAVYFCASGLGKMSDGYTFGSGTRLTVV.